These 5 T cell receptor beta chains originate from one sample sequenced in a study of blood T cell repertoires in COVID-19. The assay was immunoSEQ multiplex PCR, and TCRdb's table has in-frame clones only and misses some. In the table there are 300,000 to 350,000 clones, about 92% of which are singletons. Source material: peripheral blood. Every receptor here comes from a woman aged 55 to 70 with COVID-19, enrolled during active disease.

The chain employs TRBV7-8 and TRBJ1-1; D is possibly TRBD1 (5 bases). The CDR3 runs to 15 residues. Looked up from germline, CDR1 is SGHVS and CDR2 is FQNEAQ. Trimming cost V 5 bases and J 1 base, with 14 bases left between them. As DNA, the CDR3 is TGTGCCAGCAGCCCATTTGACAGTGGGAACACTGAAGCTTTCTTT. Translated, it gives CASSPFDSGNTEAFF.

CDR3 protein: CASSHLGQGILGQYF. DNA for the CDR3: TGTGCCAGCAGCCACTTGGGACAGGGCATATTAGGGCAGTACTTC. The J gene is TRBJ2-7, the V gene TRBV3-1 (or the pseudogene TRBV3-2), with TRBD1 matching 9 bases. The CDR3 loop spans 15 amino acids. Looked up from germline, CDR1 is LGHDT and CDR2 is YNNKEL (reference sequence). J was trimmed by 9 bases and V by 3 bases; bases with no gene match: 12.

This clone appeared once. The chain employs TRBV6-6 and TRBJ2-5, with D maybe TRBD2 (6 bases). In germline, CDR1 is MNHNY, CDR2 SVGAGI (reference sequence). CDR3 size: 15 residues. The ends were cut back, 2 bases at V and 3 bases at J, with 13 bases in the middle. CDR3 sequence reads: CASSYAGTQKETQYF. The CDR3 nucleotides are TGTGCCAGCAGTTACGCCGGGACTCAGAAAGAGACCCAGTACTTC.

The rearrangement joins TRBV5-1 to TRBJ1-6, with 10 bases fitting TRBD1. Per germline, CDR1 SGHRS and CDR2 YFSETQ. V was clipped by 3 bases and J by 7 bases; unmatched bases: 7. This CDR3 is 16 amino acids long. CDR3 coding DNA: TGCGCCAGCAGCTCGCCGACAGGGGGCCACAATTCACCCCTCCACTTT. As protein: CASSSPTGGHNSPLHF.

Comments on this clone: At the DNA level, this CDR3 is encoded by other sequences in the same sample as well. The J gene is TRBJ1-1, the V gene TRBV3-1 (or the pseudogene TRBV3-2); D gene uncertain. The germline V and J ends were trimmed by 2 bases and 8 bases, with 6 bases remaining between them. The CDR3 is 11 amino acids. Germline V lookup: CDR1 LGHDT, CDR2 YNNKEL (reference sequence). The CDR3: CASSQRAEAFF. The CDR3 coding sequence is TGTGCCAGCAGCCAACGAGCCGAAGCTTTCTTT.